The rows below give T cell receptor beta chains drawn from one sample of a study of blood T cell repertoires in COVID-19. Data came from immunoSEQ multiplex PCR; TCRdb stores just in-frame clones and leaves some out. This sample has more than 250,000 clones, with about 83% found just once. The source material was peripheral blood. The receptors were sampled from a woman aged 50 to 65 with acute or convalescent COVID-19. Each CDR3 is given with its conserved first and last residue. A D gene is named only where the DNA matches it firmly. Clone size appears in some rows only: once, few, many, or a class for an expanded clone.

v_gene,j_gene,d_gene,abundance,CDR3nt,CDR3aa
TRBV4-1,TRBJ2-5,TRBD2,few,TGCGCCAGCAGCCGAGGGACTAGCGGGGGGGAGACCCAGTACTTC,CASSRGTSGGETQYF
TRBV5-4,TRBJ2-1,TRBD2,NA,TGTGCCAGCAGCTCCTTACTAGCGGGAGGGCAAAATGAGCAGTTCTTC,CASSSLLAGGQNEQFF
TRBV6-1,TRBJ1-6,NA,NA,TGTGCCAGCAGTGACGTGATCCCCGGGAGTTCACCCCTCCACTTT,CASSDVIPGSSPLHF
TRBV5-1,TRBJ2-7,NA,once,TGCGCCAGCAGCTTGGCGGGGTCCTACGAGCAGTACTTC,CASSLAGSYEQYF
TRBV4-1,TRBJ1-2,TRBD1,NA,TGCGCCAGCAGCCAATCCGGACAGGTGGGTGGCTACACCTTC,CASSQSGQVGGYTF
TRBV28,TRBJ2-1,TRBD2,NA,TGTATGGCGGGAGGGCCGGGGAATGAGCAGTTCTTC,CMAGGPGNEQFF
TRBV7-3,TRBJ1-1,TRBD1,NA,TGTGCCAGCAGCCCGACAGGGGGCTCAGTTTTGAACACTGAAGCTTTCTTT,CASSPTGGSVLNTEAFF
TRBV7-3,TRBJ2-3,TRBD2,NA,TGTGCCAGCAGCCCTTTGATATTCAAGCGGGGAAACACAGATACGCAGTATTTT,CASSPLIFKRGNTDTQYF
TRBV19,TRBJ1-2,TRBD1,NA,TGTGCCAGTAGCACAACCGGGACAGGGGGCCGGGGCTACACCTTC,CASSTTGTGGRGYTF
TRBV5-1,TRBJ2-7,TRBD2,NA,TGCGCCAGCAGCTTGGGCGGGAGTATACACGAGCAGTACTTC,CASSLGGSIHEQYF
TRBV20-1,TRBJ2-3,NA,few,TGCAGAGCCAGTCGGGGGAGCACAGATACGCAGTATTTT,CRASRGSTDTQYF
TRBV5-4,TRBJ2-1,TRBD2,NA,TGTGCCAGCAGCTTGGCGACTAGCGGGAGGTCCTACAATGAGCAGTTCTTC,CASSLATSGRSYNEQFF
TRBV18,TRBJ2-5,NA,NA,TGTGCCAGCTCACCATTCTTCGAGACCCAGTACTTC,CASSPFFETQYF
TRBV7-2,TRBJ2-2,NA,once,TGTGCCAGCAGCTTAGGACTCCTGAGCACCGGGGAGCTGTTTTTT,CASSLGLLSTGELFF
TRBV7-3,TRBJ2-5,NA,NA,TGTGCCAGCAGCTTAAGAGGGACTGATTCTATGGAGACCCAGTACTTC,CASSLRGTDSMETQYF
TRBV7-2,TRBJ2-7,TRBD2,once,TGTGCCAGCAGCTTATTTAGCGGGTCCTACGAGCAGTACTTC,CASSLFSGSYEQYF
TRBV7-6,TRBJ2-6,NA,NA,TGTGCCAGCAGCTTAGAAGCGGGCGGGCCCACCTCTGGGGCCAACGTCCTGACTTTC,CASSLEAGGPTSGANVLTF
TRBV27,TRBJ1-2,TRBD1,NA,TGTGCCAGCAGCAGGACAGGCTATGGCTACACCTTC,CASSRTGYGYTF
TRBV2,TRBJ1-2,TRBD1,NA,TGTGCCAGCAGTACAGGGGAAGGCTACACCTTC,CASSTGEGYTF
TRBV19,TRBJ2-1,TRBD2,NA,TGTGCCAGTAGTAAGTCGGACGGGAGGATGGATGAGCAGTTCTTC,CASSKSDGRMDEQFF
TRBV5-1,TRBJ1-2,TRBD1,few,TGCGCCAGCAGCTCGAGACAGGGGGCCTATGGCTACACCTTC,CASSSRQGAYGYTF
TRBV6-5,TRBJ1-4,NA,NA,TGTGCCAGCAGTTACGGGAGTAATGAAAAACTGTTTTTT,CASSYGSNEKLFF
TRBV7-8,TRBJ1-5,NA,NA,TGTGCCAGCAGCTCACAGGGTTTCCAGCCCCAGCATTTT,CASSSQGFQPQHF
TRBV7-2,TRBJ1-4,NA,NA,TGTGCCAGCAGCGCCGACGGGAGCGGGGAAAAACTGTTTTTT,CASSADGSGEKLFF
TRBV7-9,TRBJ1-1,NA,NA,TGTGCCAGCAGCCTCAGGGGAATGAACACTGAAGCTTTCTTT,CASSLRGMNTEAFF
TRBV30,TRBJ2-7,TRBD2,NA,TGTGCCTGGAGTGCCGGGACTAGCGGGACCTACGAGCAGTACTTC,CAWSAGTSGTYEQYF
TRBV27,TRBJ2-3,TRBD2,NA,TGTGCCAGCAGTCAACGGACTAGCGGCACAGATACGCAGTATTTT,CASSQRTSGTDTQYF
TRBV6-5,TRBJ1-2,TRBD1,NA,TGTGCCAGCAGAGGGACAGCGCCTCTTGGCTACACCTTC,CASRGTAPLGYTF
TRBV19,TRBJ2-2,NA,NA,TGTGCCAGTAGTGCGACAGCTAACACCGGGGAGCTGTTTTTT,CASSATANTGELFF
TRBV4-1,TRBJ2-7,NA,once,TGCGCCAGCAGCCAAGGGGACATCCTCTTTGGCTACGAGCAGTACTTC,CASSQGDILFGYEQYF
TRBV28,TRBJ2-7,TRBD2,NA,TGTGCCAGCAGTCCCCTCGCTCCGGGACTAGCGGCGTACGAGCAGTACTTC,CASSPLAPGLAAYEQYF
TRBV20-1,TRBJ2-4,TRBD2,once,TGCAGTGCTAGTCCCCCTAGCGGGAGTGGCAAAAACATTCAGTACTTC,CSASPPSGSGKNIQYF
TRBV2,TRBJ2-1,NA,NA,TGTGCCAGCAGTGATGTCGGGAGCTCCACCTACAATGAGCAGTTCTTC,CASSDVGSSTYNEQFF
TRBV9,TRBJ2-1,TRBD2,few,TGTGCCAGCAGCGCAACTAGCGGGAGTTACAATGAGCAGTTCTTC,CASSATSGSYNEQFF
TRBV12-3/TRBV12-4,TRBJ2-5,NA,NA,TGTGCCACCCAGAATCAGGGGGGAGAGACCCAGTACTTC,CATQNQGGETQYF
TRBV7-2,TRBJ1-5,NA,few,TGTGCCAGCAGCTTCCTACGGGAACTCAATCAGCCCCAGCATTTT,CASSFLRELNQPQHF
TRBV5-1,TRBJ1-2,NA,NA,TGCGCCAGCAGCTTGGGGGACTCATCTCGGGGCTATGGCTACACCTTC,CASSLGDSSRGYGYTF
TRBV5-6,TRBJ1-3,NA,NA,TGTGCCAGCAGCGCCTCGTCAGGACTGCGAAACACCATATATTTT,CASSASSGLRNTIYF
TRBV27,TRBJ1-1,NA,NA,TGTGCCAGCAGTTTCCGATACGAGGCTGAAGCTTTCTTT,CASSFRYEAEAFF
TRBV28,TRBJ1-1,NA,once,TGTGCCAGCAGTTTACGGGGCGGGGGGAACACTGAAGCTTTCTTT,CASSLRGGGNTEAFF
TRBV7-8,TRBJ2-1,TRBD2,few,TGTGCCAGCAGCCCACGGTGGAGCGGGAGGGCCATCAATGAGCAGTTCTTC,CASSPRWSGRAINEQFF
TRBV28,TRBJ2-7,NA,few,TGTGCCAGCAGTGGGGGATGGGACTCCTCCTACGAGCAGTACTTC,CASSGGWDSSYEQYF
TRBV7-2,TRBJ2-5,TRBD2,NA,TGTGCCAGCAGCTTAGGGGCTAGCGGGAGGTACGGTGGAGAGACCCAGTACTTC,CASSLGASGRYGGETQYF
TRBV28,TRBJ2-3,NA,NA,TGTGCCAGCAGTCCACCTCTGTCGCGGTCTAGCACAGATACGCAGTATTTT,CASSPPLSRSSTDTQYF
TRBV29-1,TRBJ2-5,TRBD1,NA,TGCAGCATACGGACAGGACAAGAGACCCAGTACTTC,CSIRTGQETQYF
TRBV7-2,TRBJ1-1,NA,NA,TGTGCCAGCAGCTCGGGGGGATATACTGAAGCTTTCTTT,CASSSGGYTEAFF
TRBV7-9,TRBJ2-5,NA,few,TGTGCCAGCACCTCGGGGACCCAGTACTTC,CASTSGTQYF
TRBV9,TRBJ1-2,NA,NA,TGTGCCAGCAGCGTAGCCTCAGGGGTCTATGGCTACACCTTC,CASSVASGVYGYTF
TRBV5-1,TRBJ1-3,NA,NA,TGCGCCAGCAGCCCCGGACAGCTAGGAAACACCATATATTTT,CASSPGQLGNTIYF
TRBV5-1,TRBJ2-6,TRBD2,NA,TGCGCCAGCAGCTGGATGACTAGCGGGTATACTTCTGGGGCCAACGTCCTGACTTTC,CASSWMTSGYTSGANVLTF
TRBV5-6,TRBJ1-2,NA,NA,TGTGCCAGCAGCCGCACGGGGAACTATGGCTACACCTTC,CASSRTGNYGYTF
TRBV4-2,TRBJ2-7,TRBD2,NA,TGTGCCAGCAGCGAAAGGCCTAGCGGGATAGGGGAGCAGTACTTC,CASSERPSGIGEQYF
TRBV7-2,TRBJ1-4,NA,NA,TGTGCCAGCAGCCCCCCCGGGGGGGCCGGAGAAAAACTGTTTTTT,CASSPPGGAGEKLFF
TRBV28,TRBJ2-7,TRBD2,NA,TGTGCCAGCAGCAACTTCGGGACTAGCAGCCTTCTTGTCGCCTACGAGCAGTACTTC,CASSNFGTSSLLVAYEQYF
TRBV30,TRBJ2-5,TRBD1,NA,TGTGCCTACCAAACCGGGACAGGGAGAGAGACCCAGTACTTC,CAYQTGTGRETQYF